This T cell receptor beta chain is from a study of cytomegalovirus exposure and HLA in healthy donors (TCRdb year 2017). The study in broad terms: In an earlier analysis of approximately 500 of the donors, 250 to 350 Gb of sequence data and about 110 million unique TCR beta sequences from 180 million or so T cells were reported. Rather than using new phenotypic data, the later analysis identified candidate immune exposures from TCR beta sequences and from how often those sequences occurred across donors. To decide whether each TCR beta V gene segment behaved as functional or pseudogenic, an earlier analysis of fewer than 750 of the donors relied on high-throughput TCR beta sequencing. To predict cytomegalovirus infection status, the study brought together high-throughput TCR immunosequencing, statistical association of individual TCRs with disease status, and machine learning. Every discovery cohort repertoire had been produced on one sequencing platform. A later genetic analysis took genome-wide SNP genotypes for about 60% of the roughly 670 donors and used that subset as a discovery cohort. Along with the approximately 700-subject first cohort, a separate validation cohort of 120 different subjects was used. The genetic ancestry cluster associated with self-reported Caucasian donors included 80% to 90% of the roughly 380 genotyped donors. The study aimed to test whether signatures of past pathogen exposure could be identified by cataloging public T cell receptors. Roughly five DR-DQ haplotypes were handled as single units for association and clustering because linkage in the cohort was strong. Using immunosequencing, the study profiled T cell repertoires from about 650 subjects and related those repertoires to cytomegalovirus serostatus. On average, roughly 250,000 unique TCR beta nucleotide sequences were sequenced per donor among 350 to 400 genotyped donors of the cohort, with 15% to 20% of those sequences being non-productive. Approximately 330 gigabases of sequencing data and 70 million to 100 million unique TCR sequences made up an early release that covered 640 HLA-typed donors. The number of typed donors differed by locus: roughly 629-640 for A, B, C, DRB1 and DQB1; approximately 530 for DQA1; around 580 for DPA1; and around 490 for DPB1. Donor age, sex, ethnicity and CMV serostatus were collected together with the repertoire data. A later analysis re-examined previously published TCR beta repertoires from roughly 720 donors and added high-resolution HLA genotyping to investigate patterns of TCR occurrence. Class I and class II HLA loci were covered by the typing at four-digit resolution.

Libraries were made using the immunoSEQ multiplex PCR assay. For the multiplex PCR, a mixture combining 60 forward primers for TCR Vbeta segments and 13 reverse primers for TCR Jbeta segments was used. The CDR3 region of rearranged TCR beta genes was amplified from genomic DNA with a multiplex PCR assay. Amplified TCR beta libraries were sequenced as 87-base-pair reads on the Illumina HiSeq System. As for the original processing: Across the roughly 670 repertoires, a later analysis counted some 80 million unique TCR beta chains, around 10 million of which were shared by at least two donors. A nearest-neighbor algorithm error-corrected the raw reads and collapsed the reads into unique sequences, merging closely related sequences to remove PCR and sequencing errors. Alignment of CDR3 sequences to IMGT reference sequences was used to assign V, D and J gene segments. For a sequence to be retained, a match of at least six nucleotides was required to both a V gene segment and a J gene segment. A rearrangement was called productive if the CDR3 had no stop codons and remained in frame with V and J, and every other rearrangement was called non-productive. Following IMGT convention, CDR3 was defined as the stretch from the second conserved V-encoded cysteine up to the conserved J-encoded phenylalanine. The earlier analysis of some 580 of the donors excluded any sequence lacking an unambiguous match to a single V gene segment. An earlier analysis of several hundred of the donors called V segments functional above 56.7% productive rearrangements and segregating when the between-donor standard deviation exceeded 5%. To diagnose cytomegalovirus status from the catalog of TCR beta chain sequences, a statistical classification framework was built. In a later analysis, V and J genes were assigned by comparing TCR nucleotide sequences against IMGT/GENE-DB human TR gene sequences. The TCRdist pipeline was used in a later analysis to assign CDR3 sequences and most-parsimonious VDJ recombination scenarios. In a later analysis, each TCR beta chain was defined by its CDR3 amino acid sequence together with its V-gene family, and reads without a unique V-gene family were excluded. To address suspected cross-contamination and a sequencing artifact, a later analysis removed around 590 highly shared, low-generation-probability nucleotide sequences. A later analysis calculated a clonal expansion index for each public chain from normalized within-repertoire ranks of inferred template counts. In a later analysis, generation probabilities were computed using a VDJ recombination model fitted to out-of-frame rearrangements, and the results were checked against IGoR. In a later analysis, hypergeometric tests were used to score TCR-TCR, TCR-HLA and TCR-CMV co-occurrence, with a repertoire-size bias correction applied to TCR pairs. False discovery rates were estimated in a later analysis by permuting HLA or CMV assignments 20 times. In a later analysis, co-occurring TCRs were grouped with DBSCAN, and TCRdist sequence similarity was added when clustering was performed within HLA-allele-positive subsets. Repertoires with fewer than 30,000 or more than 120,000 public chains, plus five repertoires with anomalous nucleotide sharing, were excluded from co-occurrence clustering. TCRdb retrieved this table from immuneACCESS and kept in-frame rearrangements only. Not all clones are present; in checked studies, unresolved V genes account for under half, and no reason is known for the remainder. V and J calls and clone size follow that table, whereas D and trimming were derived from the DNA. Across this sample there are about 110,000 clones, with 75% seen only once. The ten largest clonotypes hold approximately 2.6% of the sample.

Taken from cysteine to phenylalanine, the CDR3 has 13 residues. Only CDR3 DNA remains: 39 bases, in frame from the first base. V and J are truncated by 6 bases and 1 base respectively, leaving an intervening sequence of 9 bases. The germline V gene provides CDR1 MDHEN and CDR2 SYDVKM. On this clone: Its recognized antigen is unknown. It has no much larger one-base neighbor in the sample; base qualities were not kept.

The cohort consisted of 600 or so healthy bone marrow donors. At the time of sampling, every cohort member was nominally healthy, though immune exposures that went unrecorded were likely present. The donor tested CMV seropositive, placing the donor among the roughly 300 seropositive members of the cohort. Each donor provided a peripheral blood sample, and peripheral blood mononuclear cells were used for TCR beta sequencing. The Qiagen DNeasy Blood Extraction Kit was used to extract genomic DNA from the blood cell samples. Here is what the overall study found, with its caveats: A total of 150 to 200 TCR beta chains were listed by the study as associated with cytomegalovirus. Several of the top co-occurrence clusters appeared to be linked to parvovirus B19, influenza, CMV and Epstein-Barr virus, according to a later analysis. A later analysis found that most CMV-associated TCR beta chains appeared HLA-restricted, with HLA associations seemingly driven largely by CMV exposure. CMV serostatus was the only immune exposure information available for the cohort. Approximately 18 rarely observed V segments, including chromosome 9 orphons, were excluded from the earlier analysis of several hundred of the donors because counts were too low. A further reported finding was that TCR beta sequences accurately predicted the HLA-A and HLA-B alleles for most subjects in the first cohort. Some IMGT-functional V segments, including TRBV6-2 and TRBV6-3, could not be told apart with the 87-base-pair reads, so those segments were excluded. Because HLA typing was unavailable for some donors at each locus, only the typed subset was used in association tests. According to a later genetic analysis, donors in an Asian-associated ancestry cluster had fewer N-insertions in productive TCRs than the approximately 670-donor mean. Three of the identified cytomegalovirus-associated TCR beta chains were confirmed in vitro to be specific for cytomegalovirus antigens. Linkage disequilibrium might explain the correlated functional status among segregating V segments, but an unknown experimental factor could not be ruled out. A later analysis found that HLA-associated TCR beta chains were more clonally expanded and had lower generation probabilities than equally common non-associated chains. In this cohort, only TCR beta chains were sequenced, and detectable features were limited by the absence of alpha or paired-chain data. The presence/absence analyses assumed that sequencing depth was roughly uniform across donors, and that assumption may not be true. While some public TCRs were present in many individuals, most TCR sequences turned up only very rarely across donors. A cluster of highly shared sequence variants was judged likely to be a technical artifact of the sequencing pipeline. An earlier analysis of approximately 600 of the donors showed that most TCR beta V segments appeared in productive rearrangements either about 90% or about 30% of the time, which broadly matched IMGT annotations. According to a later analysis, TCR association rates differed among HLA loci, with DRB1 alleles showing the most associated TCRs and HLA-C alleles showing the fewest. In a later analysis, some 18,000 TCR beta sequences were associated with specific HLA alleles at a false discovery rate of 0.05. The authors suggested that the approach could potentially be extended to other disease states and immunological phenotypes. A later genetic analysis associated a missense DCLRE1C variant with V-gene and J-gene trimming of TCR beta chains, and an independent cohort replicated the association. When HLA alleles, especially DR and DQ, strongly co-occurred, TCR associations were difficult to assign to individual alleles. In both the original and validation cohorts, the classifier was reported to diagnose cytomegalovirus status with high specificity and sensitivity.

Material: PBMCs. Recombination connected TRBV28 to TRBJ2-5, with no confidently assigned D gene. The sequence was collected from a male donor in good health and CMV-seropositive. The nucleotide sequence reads TGTGCCAGCAGCGTCCTGGCCCAAGAGACCCAGTACTTC. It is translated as CASSVLAQETQYF.